The clone carrying this TCR beta chain has just a few counts. Its antigen is unknown. Assembly of TCR beta libraries relied on iRepertoire HTBI primers together with Arm-PCR of CDR3 regions. In the original analysis: The identification of approximately 62 TRBV and 11 to 15 TRBJ segments was made across samples. TCRdb analysed the multiplex PCR reads with MiXCR anew, one entry per CDR3 protein. These V and J calls are TCRdb output, not the study's own analysis. This table has 650,000 to 700,000 distinct CDR3 sequences, around 30% appearing once. Looked up from germline, CDR1 is LNHDA and CDR2 is SQIVND (reference sequence). The CDR3 loop spans 15 amino acids. The V and J ends lost 2 bases and 5 bases respectively, with 13 bases between them. The time point here: persistent/refractory GD, antithyroid drugs over 5 years with positive TRAb. The TCR library was prepared using RNA isolated from PBMCs. Approximately 10-milliliter peripheral blood samples went into EDTA tubes.

The data originate from a study of regulatory T cells in long-lasting Graves disease. Findings and caveats of the study: The persistent group shared around 3,000 public clonotypes, more than the 950 to 1,000 shared by new patients. The study found TRBV28, TRBJ1-2 and TRBJ2-5 favored in persistent disease.

V is TRBV19 and J is TRBJ1-5, with a possible D match to TRBD1 (5 bases). The sequences come from peripheral blood mononuclear cells (PBMCs), collected when the disease was refractory, from a patient treated with antithyroid drugs. The TCR comes from a female donor with Graves disease. The DNA of the CDR3 is TGTGCCAGTAGTATAAAGGGGATCCAGGATCAGCCCCAGCATTTT. Translating it yields CASSIKGIQDQPQHF.